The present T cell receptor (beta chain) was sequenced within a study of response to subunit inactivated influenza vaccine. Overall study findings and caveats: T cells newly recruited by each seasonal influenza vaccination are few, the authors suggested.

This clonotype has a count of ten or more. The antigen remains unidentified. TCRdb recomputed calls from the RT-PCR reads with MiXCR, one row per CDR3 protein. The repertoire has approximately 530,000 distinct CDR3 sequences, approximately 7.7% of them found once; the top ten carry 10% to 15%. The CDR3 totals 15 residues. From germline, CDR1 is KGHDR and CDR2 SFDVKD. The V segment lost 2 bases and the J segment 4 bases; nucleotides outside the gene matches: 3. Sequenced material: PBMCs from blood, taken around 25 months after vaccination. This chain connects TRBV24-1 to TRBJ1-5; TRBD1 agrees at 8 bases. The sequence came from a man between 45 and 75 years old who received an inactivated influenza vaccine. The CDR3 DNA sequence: TGTGCCACCAGTGATTCAGGACAGGGTAATCAGCCCCAGCATTTT. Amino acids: CATSDSGQGNQPQHF.